These T cell receptor beta chains were read from a single sample in a study of graft-versus-host responses after intestinal transplantation. Method: immunoSEQ multiplex PCR; TCRdb's copy keeps in-frame clones and lacks some. The sample yields roughly 38,000 clones, about 93% seen once. These receptors' antigens are unknown. Sample: unstimulated CD8+ T cells sorted from spleen or lymph node cells, taken before transplant. These TCRs come from a human donor who was the organ donor for an intestinal transplant. The CDR3 runs from the conserved cysteine through the conserved F or W. A D gene is named only where the DNA matches it firmly. For some rows the clone size is stated as once, few or many, or as a class when expanded; others skip it.

TRBV7-2	-	TRBJ2-5	-	TGTGCCAGCAGCTTAAATATGGGTGAGACCCAGTACTTC	CASSLNMGETQYF
TRBV27	TRBD1	TRBJ2-7	-	TGTGCCAGCCGATCAGGGGGCAGTCCTAACGAGCAGTACTTC	CASRSGGSPNEQYF
TRBV5-1	TRBD2	TRBJ2-1	-	TGCGCCAGCAGCACTCGACTAGCGGGAACGGGTGAGCAGTTCTTC	CASSTRLAGTGEQFF
TRBV28	TRBD2	TRBJ2-5	-	TGTGCTGTAAGCAGGGAGGGGGAGACCCAGTACTTC	CAVSREGETQYF
TRBV7-6	TRBD1	TRBJ1-5	-	TGTGCCAGCAGCTTCAAAACAGGGGGCCAGCCCCAGCATTTT	CASSFKTGGQPQHF
TRBV4-1	TRBD2	TRBJ2-1	-	TGCGCCAGCAGCCAGGGACTAGCGGGACGTGGTGAGCAGTTCTTC	CASSQGLAGRGEQFF
TRBV15	TRBD2	TRBJ2-4	few	TGTGCCACCAGCAGAGTAGCGGGAATGACCAAAAACATTCAGTACTTC	CATSRVAGMTKNIQYF
TRBV6-8	-	TRBJ2-7	-	TGTGCCAGCAGTTACGATGCAACCCTCTACGAGCAGTACTTC	CASSYDATLYEQYF
TRBV28	TRBD2	TRBJ2-7	-	TGTGCCAGCAGTTTCCCAATAGCGGGAGGTTCCTACGAGCAGTACTTC	CASSFPIAGGSYEQYF
TRBV7-2	TRBD1	TRBJ1-1	-	TGTGCCAGCAGCTTAGGCGTGACAGGGGGCACTGAAGCTTTCTTT	CASSLGVTGGTEAFF
TRBV4-2	-	TRBJ1-4	once	TGTGCCAGCAGTCCTAGCGGGCGTAGTGAAAAACTGTTTTTT	CASSPSGRSEKLFF
TRBV7-6	-	TRBJ2-1	-	TGTGCCAGCAGCTTACCAAGGGGGTGGACAGGGGCCCCTAGCGGGCCCTACAATGAGCAGTTCTTC	CASSLPRGWTGAPSGPYNEQFF
TRBV7-6	TRBD1	TRBJ2-1	-	TGTGCCAGCAGCCAACTACGGGACAGGGTCAATGAGCAGTTCTTC	CASSQLRDRVNEQFF
TRBV2	-	TRBJ2-7	-	TGTGCCAGCAGCGAGAGGTACGAGCAGTACTTC	CASSERYEQYF
TRBV27	TRBD1	TRBJ1-4	-	TGTGCCAGCAGTCTCAGGGGGCGAGGGATTGAAAAACTGTTTTTT	CASSLRGRGIEKLFF
TRBV5-1	TRBD1	TRBJ1-4	-	TGCGCCAGCAGCTTAGGACAGGGAAATGAAAAACTGTTTTTT	CASSLGQGNEKLFF
TRBV10-3	-	TRBJ2-3	-	TGTGCCATCAGTGAGCCCGGGGGCGGAGATACGCAGTATTTT	CAISEPGGGDTQYF
TRBV5-8	-	TRBJ2-7	-	TGTGCCAGCCCGCCCCCGGACCTCCCCTACGAGCAGTACTTC	CASPPPDLPYEQYF
TRBV19	-	TRBJ2-7	once	TGTGCCAGTAGTCCCGAGACGGGATCCTACGAGCAGTACTTC	CASSPETGSYEQYF
TRBV4-1	-	TRBJ2-7	-	TGCGCCAGCAGCCACTTGGACTCTGTCGGGGACGAGCAGTACTTC	CASSHLDSVGDEQYF
TRBV4-1	TRBD1	TRBJ2-1	-	TGCGCCAGCAGCCAAAGGGGGCCGTACTACAATGAGCAGTTCTTC	CASSQRGPYYNEQFF
TRBV7-9	-	TRBJ2-7	-	TGTGCCAGCAGCTTAGTTGCCACAGGGATGCGCGAGCAGTACTTC	CASSLVATGMREQYF
TRBV6-1	TRBD2	TRBJ2-2	-	TGTGCCAGCAGGACTAGCGGGATTACCGGGGAGCTGTTTTTT	CASRTSGITGELFF
TRBV13	-	TRBJ2-3	-	TGTGCCAGCAGCTTGGGGAGTACCGCAGATACGCAGTATTTT	CASSLGSTADTQYF